The sequence of this T cell receptor beta chain was determined in a study of T cell repertoires in urothelial bladder cancer. Notes on the study in general: Carcinoma specimens had fewer T cells than benign specimens. Up to 17% of carcinoma infiltrating lymphocytes belonged to one T-cell clone. Infiltrating lymphocytes: median about 2% in carcinoma versus about 11% in benign specimens.

TCRdb keeps only in-frame clones here, not all; method: immunoSEQ multiplex PCR. The repertoire has some 1,000 clones, about three quarters of them found once; the top ten carry more than 20%. CDR1 and CDR2 (germline): SGHNT, YYREEE (reference sequence). CDR3 length equals 13 residues. Turning to this clone: What it recognizes is unknown. One end of the junction does not line up with germline, which may come from a read error.

This clonotype was obtained from a human donor with urothelial carcinoma. This chain uses TRBV5-4 with TRBJ2-5, with 11 positions matching TRBD2. Sample: tumor-infiltrating cells from bladder cancer. Here the CDR3 reads CASSLVSSGGTDF. The CDR3 nucleotides are TGTGCCAGCAGCTTGGTGTCTAGCGGGGGGACCGACTTC. Full variable domain (remainder filled in from reference TRBV5-4 and TRBJ2-5): ETGVTQSPTHLIKTRGQQVTLRCSSQSGHNTVSWYQQALGQGPQFIFQYYREEENGRGNFPPRFSGLQFPNYSSELNVNALELDDSALYLCASSLVSSGGTDFGPGTRLLVL.